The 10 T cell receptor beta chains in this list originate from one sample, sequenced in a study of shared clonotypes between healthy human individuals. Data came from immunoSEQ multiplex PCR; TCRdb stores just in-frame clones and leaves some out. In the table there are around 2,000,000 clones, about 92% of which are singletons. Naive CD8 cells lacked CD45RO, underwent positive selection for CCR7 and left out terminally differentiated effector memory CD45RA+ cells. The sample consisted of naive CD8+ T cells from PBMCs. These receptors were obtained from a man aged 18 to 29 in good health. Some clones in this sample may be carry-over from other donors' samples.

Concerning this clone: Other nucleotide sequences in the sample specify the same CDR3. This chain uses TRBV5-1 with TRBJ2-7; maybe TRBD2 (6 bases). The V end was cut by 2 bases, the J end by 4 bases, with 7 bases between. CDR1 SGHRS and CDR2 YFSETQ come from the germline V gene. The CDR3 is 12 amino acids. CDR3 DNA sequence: TGCGCCAGCAGCTTAGGAGGGTACGAGCAGTACTTC. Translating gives CASSLGGYEQYF.

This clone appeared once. CDR3 sequence reads: CASTASGAGNTIYF. The DNA for the CDR3 is TGTGCCAGCACCGCTTCCGGGGCGGGAAACACCATATATTTT. The gene calls are TRBV7-9 and TRBJ1-3; the D gene is possibly TRBD1 (5 bases). The germline CDR1 and CDR2 sequences are SEHNR and FQNEAQ (reference sequence). This CDR3 contains 14 residues. The V end was cut by 7 bases, the J end by 4 bases, with 14 bases between.

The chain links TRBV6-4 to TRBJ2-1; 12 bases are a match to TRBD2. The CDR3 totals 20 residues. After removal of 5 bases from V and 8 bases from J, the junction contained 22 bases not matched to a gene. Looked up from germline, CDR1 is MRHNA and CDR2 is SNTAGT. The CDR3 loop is CASSLVTTSGRSPTLDEQFF. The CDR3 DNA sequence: TGTGCCAGCAGTCTGGTGACAACTAGCGGGAGGAGCCCTACGTTGGATGAGCAGTTCTTC.

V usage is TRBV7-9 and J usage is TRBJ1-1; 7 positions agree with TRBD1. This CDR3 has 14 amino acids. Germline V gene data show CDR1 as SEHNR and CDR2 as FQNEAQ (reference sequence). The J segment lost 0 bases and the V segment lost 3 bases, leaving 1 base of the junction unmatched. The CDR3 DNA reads TGTGCCAGCAGCTTCGGGACAGTGAACACTGAAGCTTTCTTT. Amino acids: CASSFGTVNTEAFF.

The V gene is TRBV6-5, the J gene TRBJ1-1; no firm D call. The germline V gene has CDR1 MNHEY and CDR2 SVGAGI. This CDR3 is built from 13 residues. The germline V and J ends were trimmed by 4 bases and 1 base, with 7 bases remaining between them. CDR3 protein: CASSSWTNTEAFF. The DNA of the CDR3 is TGTGCCAGCAGTTCCTGGACGAACACTGAAGCTTTCTTT.

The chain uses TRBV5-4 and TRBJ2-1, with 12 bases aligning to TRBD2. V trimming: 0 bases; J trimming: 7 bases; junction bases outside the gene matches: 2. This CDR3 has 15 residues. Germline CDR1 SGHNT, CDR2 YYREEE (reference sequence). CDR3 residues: CASSLGLAGENEQFF. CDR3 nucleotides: TGTGCCAGCAGCTTGGGACTAGCGGGAGAAAATGAGCAGTTCTTC.

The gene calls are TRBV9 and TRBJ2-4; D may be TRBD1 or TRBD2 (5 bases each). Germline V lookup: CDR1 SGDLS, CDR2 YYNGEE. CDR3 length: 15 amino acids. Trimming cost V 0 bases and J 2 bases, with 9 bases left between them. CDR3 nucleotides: TGTGCCAGCAGCGTAGCGGGGCAGCCCAAAAACATTCAGTACTTC. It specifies CASSVAGQPKNIQYF.

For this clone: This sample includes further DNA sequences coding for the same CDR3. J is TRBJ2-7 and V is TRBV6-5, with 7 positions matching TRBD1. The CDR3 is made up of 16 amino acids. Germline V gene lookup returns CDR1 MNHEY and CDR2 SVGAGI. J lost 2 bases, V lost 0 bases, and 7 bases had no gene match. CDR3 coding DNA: TGTGCCAGCAGTTACTCGATTGGACAGGCGACCTACGAGCAGTACTTC. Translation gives CASSYSIGQATYEQYF.

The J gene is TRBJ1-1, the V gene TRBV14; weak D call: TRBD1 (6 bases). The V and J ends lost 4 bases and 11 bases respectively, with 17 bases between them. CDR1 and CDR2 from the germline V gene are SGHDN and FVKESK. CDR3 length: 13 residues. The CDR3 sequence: CASSRGHSRDAFF. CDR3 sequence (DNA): TGTGCCAGCAGCCGGGGACACTCCCGGGATGCTTTCTTT.

The CDR3 protein is CASTYTGTGNTIYF. CDR3 coding DNA: TGTGCCAGCACCTACACGGGGACGGGAAACACCATATATTTT. The chain carries TRBV28 and TRBJ1-3; TRBD1 might be the D (5 bases). V was clipped by 7 bases and J by 4 bases, with 14 bases between them. Germline loops: CDR1 MDHEN, CDR2 SYDVKM. The CDR3 length is 14 residues.